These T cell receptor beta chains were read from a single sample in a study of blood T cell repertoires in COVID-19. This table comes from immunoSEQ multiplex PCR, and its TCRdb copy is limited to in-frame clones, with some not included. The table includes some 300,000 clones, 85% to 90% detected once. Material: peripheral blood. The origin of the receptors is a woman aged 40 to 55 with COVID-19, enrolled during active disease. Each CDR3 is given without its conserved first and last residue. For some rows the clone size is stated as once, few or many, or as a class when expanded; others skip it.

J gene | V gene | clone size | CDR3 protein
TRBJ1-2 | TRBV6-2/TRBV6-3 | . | ASSPLGGAITGYT
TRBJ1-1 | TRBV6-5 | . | ASSGVTGKDTEAF
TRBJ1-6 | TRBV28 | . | ASSSGTGISPLH
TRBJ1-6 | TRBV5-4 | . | ASSSEGPRGFNSPLH
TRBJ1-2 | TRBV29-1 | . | SVSRENPNYGYT
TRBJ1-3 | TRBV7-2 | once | ASSWDRSGNTIY
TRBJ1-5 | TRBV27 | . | ASNPTGANQPQH
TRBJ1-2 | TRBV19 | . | ASSPRDRGPGYT
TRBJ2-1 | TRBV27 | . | ASTLAGVHNEQF
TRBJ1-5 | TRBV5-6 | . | ASRATGSNQPQH
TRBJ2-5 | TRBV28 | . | ASSLGGQGGETQY
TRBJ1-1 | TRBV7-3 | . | ASSPGHNQNTEAF
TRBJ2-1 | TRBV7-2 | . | ASSRGLAGGNEQF
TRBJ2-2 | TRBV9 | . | ASSVAVTGELF
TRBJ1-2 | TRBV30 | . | AWAPGQLSYGYT
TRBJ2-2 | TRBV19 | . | ASSIGAGGSGELF
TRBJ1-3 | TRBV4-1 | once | ASSHLTGTGNTIY
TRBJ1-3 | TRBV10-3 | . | AMDSGSGNTIY
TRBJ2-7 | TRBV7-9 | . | ASSTTVTYEQY
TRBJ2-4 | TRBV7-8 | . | ASSLVGGQLDIQY
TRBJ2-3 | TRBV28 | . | ASSSVTDTQY
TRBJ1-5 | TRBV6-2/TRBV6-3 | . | ASSSPGQIYSNQPQH
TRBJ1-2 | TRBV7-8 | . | ASSFQGALRGYT
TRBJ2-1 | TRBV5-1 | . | ASSLELRVLDEQF
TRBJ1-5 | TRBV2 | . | ASSEEQAGNQPQH
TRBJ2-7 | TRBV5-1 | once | ASSLAAGAAHEQY
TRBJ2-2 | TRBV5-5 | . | ASSSGASGSSELF
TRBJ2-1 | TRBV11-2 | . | ASSPLAGRANEQF
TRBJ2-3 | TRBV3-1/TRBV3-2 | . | ASSQDPGVRLTDTQY
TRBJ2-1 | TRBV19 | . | ASSLGTGAYNEQF
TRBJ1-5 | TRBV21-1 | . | ASSRRDSVDQPQH
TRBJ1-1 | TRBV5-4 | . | ASSPLQGAMNTEAF
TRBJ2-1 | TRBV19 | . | ASKSSHIAGGNNEQF
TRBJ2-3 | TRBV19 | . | ASSIGGTTSTDTQY
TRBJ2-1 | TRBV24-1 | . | ATSESGQGTNEQF
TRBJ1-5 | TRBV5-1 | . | ASSPGEAKGNQPQH
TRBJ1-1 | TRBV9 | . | ASSVDQGNTEAF
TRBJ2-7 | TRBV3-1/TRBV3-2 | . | ASSASSGSYEQY
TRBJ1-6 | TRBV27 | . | ATKRTGSYNSPLH
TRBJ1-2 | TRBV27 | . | ASSLRGQEDGYT
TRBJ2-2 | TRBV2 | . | ATRNTGELF
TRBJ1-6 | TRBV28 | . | ASSLSSKGESPLH
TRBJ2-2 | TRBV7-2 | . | ASKDRLNTGELF
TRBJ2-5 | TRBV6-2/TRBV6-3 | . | ASSYSQGDRAETQY
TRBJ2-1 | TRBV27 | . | ASSFWDRVKDEQF
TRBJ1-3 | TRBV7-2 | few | ASSLAGTGGNTIY